This T cell receptor (beta chain) was recovered during a study of control samples from healthy donors and cancer patients. V lost 5 bases, J lost 0 bases, and 17 bases lay in between. This CDR3 is 16 amino acids long. Germline values: CDR1 SGHVS, CDR2 FQNEAQ. Profiling relied on immunoSEQ multiplex PCR, and the TCRdb table lists in-frame clones only, not all of them. The sample lists about 51,000 clones, more than 70% occurring once. The receptor's source is a man in his forties with colorectal cancer. V and J are TRBV7-8 and TRBJ2-7; tentatively, D is TRBD2 (6 bases). Sequencing used PBMCs. CDR3: CASSTRTGLSSYEQYF. CDR3 sequence (DNA): TGTGCCAGCAGCACAAGGACGGGACTGAGCTCCTACGAGCAGTACTTC. Filled out from reference TRBV7-8 and TRBJ2-7, the complete variable domain reads GAGVSQSPRYKVAKRGQDVALRCDPISGHVSLFWYQQALGQGPEFLTYFQNEAQLDKSGLPSDRFFAERPEGSVSTLKIQRTQQEDSAVYLCASSTRTGLSSYEQYFGPGTRLTVT.